This entry is about one TCR beta chain. Its antigen is still unknown. The PCR contained 60 Vbeta and 13 Jbeta primers. The protocol was immunoSEQ multiplex PCR, while the TCRdb copy is restricted to in-frame clones and leaves out a portion. The table shows over 150,000 clones, with over 60% occurring only once. CDR3 size: 17 residues. Germline V gene data show CDR1 as SGHVS and CDR2 as FQNEAQ. Trimming removed 0 bases from V and 3 bases from J; junction bases left unmatched: 10. The sample belongs to a study of cytomegalovirus exposure and HLA in healthy donors. The study, taken as a whole, reports: Analysis was carried out at a later point, and it linked a missense DCLRE1C variant to TCR beta V- and J-gene trimming. Some V segments, TRBV6-2 and TRBV6-3 among them, were indistinguishable and were therefore excluded.

This chain joins TRBV7-8 and TRBJ2-7; TRBD2 aligns across 8 bases. The origin of this receptor is a middle-aged woman in good health and CMV-seronegative. The sequencing input was PBMCs. CDR3 nucleotides: TGTGCCAGCAGCTTAGCGCTGAGTAGCGGGGCCTTCTACGAGCAGTACTTC. Amino acids: CASSLALSSGAFYEQYF.